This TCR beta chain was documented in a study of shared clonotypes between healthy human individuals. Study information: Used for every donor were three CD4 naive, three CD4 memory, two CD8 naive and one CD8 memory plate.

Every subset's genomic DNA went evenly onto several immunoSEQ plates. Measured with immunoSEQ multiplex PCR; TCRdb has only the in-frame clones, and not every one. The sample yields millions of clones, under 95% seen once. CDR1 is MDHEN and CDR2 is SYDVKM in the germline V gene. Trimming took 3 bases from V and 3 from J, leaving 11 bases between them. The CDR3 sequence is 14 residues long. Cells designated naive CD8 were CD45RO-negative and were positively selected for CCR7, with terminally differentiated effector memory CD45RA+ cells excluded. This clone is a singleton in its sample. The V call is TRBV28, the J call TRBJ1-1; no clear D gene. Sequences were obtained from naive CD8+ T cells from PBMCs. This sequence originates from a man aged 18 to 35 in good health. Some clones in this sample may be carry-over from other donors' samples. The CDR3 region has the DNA TGTGCCAGCAGTTTTCCTAGAGGTTACACTGAAGCTTTCTTT. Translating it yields CASSFPRGYTEAFF.